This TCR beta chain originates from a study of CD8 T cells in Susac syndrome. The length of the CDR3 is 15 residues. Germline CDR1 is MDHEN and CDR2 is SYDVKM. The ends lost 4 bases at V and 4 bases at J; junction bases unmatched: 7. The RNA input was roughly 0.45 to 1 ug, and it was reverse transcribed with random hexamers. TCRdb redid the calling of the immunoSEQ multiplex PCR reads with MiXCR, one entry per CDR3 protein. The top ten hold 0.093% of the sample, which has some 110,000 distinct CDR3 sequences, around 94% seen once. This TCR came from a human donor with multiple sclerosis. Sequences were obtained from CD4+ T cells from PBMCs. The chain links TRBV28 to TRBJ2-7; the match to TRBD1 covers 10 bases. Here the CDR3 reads CASSSSGTGEYEQYF. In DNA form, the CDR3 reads TGTGCCAGCAGTTCGTCCGGGACAGGGGAGTACGAGCAGTACTTC.